Sequencing of this TCR beta chain was carried out in a study of T cell responses to AZD1222 COVID-19 vaccine. The study, taken as a whole, reports: Along spike, vaccine-associated CD4 TCRs were found throughout, with dominance at 160-218 and 743-854. Only five or six AZD1222 recipients tested seropositive at baseline.

The table came from immunoSEQ multiplex PCR; TCRdb's copy has only in-frame clones and leaves some out. The table has roughly 120,000 clones, approximately 90% seen once. Regarding this clone: No antigen is known for it.

Germline assignment: CDR1 SGHTA and CDR2 FQGTGA. The length of the CDR3 is 14 residues. V gave up 5 bases and J gave up 0 bases, with 9 bases separating them. The chain carries TRBV7-3 and TRBJ2-3; D not certain. This clonotype was obtained from an adult in good health. Material: peripheral blood, obtained on day 0 of AZD1222 vaccination. The CDR3 DNA reads TGTGCCAGCAGCGGGATGGCTAGCACAGATACGCAGTATTTT. It is translated as CASSGMASTDTQYF.